The entry below describes one T cell receptor beta chain. Documented treatment: oral pan-JAK inhibitor, 5-10 mg twice daily. cDNA reverse transcribed from extracted RNA served as the sequencing template. The method was immunoSEQ multiplex PCR; TCRdb's version includes in-frame clones alone and lacks a portion of them. The table lists about 160,000 clones, about three fifths of them singletons. The data belong to a study of CD8+ T cells in alopecia areata. The length of the CDR3 is 11 residues. The germline CDR1 and CDR2 sequences are DFQATT and SNEGSKA (reference sequence). Trimming pared 2 bases from V and 9 bases from J, leaving 10 bases between.

This receptor was taken from a human donor with alopecia areata. This chain joins TRBV20-1 and TRBJ1-2; D is unclear. Sample: CD4+ T cells sorted from blood, taken at week 4, from a patient treated with tofacitinib. DNA for the CDR3: TGCAGTGCTAGACAGGATTATAGCTACACCTTC. Translated: CSARQDYSYTF.